This record concerns one T cell receptor beta chain sequence. Its antigen is not known. The CDR3 runs 16 residues. V shed 6 bases and J shed 7 bases, with 25 bases lying between them. CDR1 DFQATT and CDR2 SNEGSKA come from the germline V gene (reference sequence). Amplification of TCR beta used genomic DNA extracted from peripheral blood. A mixed TRB-A/B primer pool amplified rearranged TRB by multiplex touch-down PCR. From the multiplex PCR reads, TCRdb called clonotypes with MiXCR, one entry per CDR3 protein. Among approximately 3,700 distinct CDR3 sequences listed, over 25% were seen once. These data belong to a study of T cell repertoires in aging, cancer and after chemotherapy. About the study: Glioblastoma patients receiving temozolomide-based therapy gave paired samples before and after chemotherapy.

Study-wide points: Healthy donors lost TCR diversity with age mainly through richness, cancer patients through richness and evenness.

The chain employs TRBV20-1 and TRBJ1-5; tentatively, D is TRBD1 (6 bases). The sample was blood. The source is a human donor with a solid tumor. The CDR3 here is CSASNPPGGQDQPQHF. The CDR3, as DNA: TGCAGTGCCTCCAACCCCCCCGGGGGGCAGGACCAGCCCCAGCATTTT.